The 28 T cell receptor beta chains presented below share a single source sample, sequenced in a study of blood T cell repertoires in COVID-19. Assay: immunoSEQ multiplex PCR; the TCRdb copy retains only in-frame clones and omits some. The profile covers fewer than 250,000 clones, with 80% to 90% appearing a single time and roughly 0.7% taken by the ten largest. Sample: peripheral blood. The origin of the receptors is a man aged 40-49 years with acute or convalescent COVID-19.

This chain links TRBV6-5 with TRBJ2-7, with 7 bases that match TRBD2. This CDR3 has 12 amino acids. V shed 10 bases, J shed 7 bases, and the junction held 10 bases outside the gene matches. From germline, CDR1 is MNHEY and CDR2 SVGAGI. The CDR3 nucleotides read TGTGCCACCGGCTCGACGCGGGGGGAGCAGTACTTC. Residues: CATGSTRGEQYF.

The V call is TRBV12-3 or TRBV12-4, the J call TRBJ1-4, with 8 positions matching TRBD1. The length of the CDR3 is 13 residues. Trimming cost V 10 bases and J 6 bases; bases outside gene matches: 7. CDR3 DNA sequence: TGTGCCACTACGCCAGGGGGCTATGAAAAACTGTTTTTT. It specifies CATTPGGYEKLFF.

The rearrangement joins TRBV20-1 to TRBJ1-2, with D uncertain. This CDR3 contains 14 residues. CDR1 and CDR2 from the germline V gene are DFQATT and SNEGSKA (reference sequence). V gave up 3 bases and J gave up 2 bases, with 13 bases separating them. The CDR3 sequence: CSASDEGANYGYTF. The CDR3 DNA sequence: TGCAGTGCTAGTGATGAGGGTGCCAACTATGGCTACACCTTC.

V gene TRBV6-1 combines with J gene TRBJ2-1; 9 nucleotides agree with TRBD2. The length of the CDR3 is 20 residues. Trimming at V came to 4 bases and at J to 0 bases, leaving 16 bases not matched to a gene. The germline V gene encodes CDR1 MNHNS and CDR2 SASEGT. CDR3 coding DNA: TGTGCCAGCAGTGCCCTATTCGGGCGGGAGGGCCTGAGCTCCTACAATGAGCAGTTCTTC. Translation: CASSALFGREGLSSYNEQFF.

The J gene is TRBJ1-3, the V gene TRBV28, with D possibly TRBD1 on 5 matching bases. CDR1 and CDR2 from the germline V gene are MDHEN and SYDVKM. The CDR3 has 14 residues. Deletions cut 2 bases from V and 7 bases from J, with 12 bases between. The CDR3 loop is CASSLPPRGNTIYF. The CDR3 bases are TGTGCCAGCAGTTTACCCCCCCGGGGGAACACCATATATTTT. The full variable domain, with the rest looked up from reference TRBV28 and TRBJ1-3, is DVKVTQSSRYLVKRTGEKVFLECVQDMDHENMFWYRQDPGLGLRLIYFSYDVKMKEKGDIPEGYSVSREKKERFSLILESASTNQTSMYLCASSLPPRGNTIYFGEGSWLTVV.

Concerning this clone itself: Other DNA sequences of this sample code for an identical CDR3. The rearrangement joins TRBV28 to TRBJ2-7; D remains ambiguous. The CDR3 covers 11 residues. Germline CDR1 MDHEN, CDR2 SYDVKM. V lost 4 bases, J lost 4 bases, and 5 bases lay in between. The CDR3 region is CASSSYYEQYF. In nucleotides, the CDR3 is TGTGCCAGCAGTTCCTATTACGAGCAGTACTTC.

The chain has TRBV13 and TRBJ2-1; TRBD2 agrees at 13 bases. The J segment lost 8 bases and the V segment lost 5 bases, leaving 6 bases of the junction unmatched. The germline gives CDR1 PRHDT, CDR2 FYEKMQ (reference sequence). The length of the CDR3 is 15 residues. The chain's CDR3 is CASSTRTSGRDEQFF. The CDR3, as DNA: TGTGCCAGCAGCACCAGGACTAGCGGGAGAGATGAGCAGTTCTTC.

The chain joins TRBV4-1 to TRBJ2-7; 7 positions agree with TRBD2. The germline V gene encodes CDR1 MGHRA and CDR2 YSYEKL. This CDR3 is built from 18 residues. V was clipped by 4 bases and J by 4 bases; unmatched bases: 19. As DNA, the CDR3 is TGCGCCAGCAGCCCGGCGGGAGCGGGGTTGCTTTTGGGGTACGAGCAGTACTTC. Its translation: CASSPAGAGLLLGYEQYF.

The rearrangement uses TRBV5-1 and TRBJ1-1; 8 bases line up with TRBD1. The V and J ends lost 2 bases and 1 base, in that order; junction bases with no gene match: 4. CDR1 is SGHRS, CDR2 YFSETQ, per germline. This CDR3 has 15 amino acids. The CDR3 nucleotides are TGCGCCAGCAGCTTCCAGGGGGCTGGGAACACTGAAGCTTTCTTT. This codes for CASSFQGAGNTEAFF.

This clone came up a few times. The gene calls are TRBV5-4 and TRBJ2-5; 8 nucleotides agree with TRBD1. CDR1 is SGHNT, CDR2 YYREEE, per germline (reference sequence). V was clipped by 2 bases and J by 3 bases; unmatched bases: 6. CDR3 size: 15 residues. The CDR3 protein is CASSFGGQDKETQYF. CDR3 nucleotides: TGTGCCAGCAGCTTTGGGGGACAGGATAAAGAGACCCAGTACTTC. Looking up the rest from reference TRBV5-4 and TRBJ2-5 gives the full variable domain: ETGVTQSPTHLIKTRGQQVTLRCSSQSGHNTVSWYQQALGQGPQFIFQYYREEENGRGNFPPRFSGLQFPNYSSELNVNALELDDSALYLCASSFGGQDKETQYFGPGTRLLVL.

The genes are TRBV6-5 and TRBJ2-5; 8 nucleotides line up with TRBD2. The CDR3 totals 15 residues. With V trimmed by 6 bases and J by 5 bases, 11 bases remained unmatched. Germline V gene lookup returns CDR1 MNHEY and CDR2 SVGAGI. In DNA, the CDR3 is TGTGCCAGCAGGAAATCGGGAGGGCCGTTGGAGACCCAGTACTTC. As protein: CASRKSGGPLETQYF.

This sequence joins TRBV19 and TRBJ2-5; possibly TRBD2 for D (5 bases). The CDR3 is 18 residues long. Trimming stripped 6 bases from V and 1 base from J, with 24 bases between. The germline V gene encodes CDR1 LNHDA and CDR2 SQIVND (reference sequence). The CDR3 bases are TGTGCCAGTAGAAACCTGGGGAGTCCTGGGGTAGGCCAAGAGACCCAGTACTTC. As protein: CASRNLGSPGVGQETQYF.

The J gene is TRBJ2-7, the V gene TRBV29-1; 10 bases are shared with TRBD1. CDR1 SQVTM and CDR2 ANQGSEA come from the germline V gene. With 2 bases clipped from V and 6 bases from J, the junction kept 10 bases outside the gene matches. This CDR3 is 15 amino acids long. The CDR3 region is CSVENRDRGLLEQYF. Here the CDR3 DNA reads TGCAGCGTTGAAAACCGGGACAGGGGCCTCCTCGAGCAGTACTTC.

The rearrangement uses TRBV5-1 and TRBJ1-2; D possibly corresponds to TRBD1 (5 bases). Trimming took off 6 bases at V and 5 bases at J, with 23 bases between the two ends. CDR1 and CDR2 from the germline V gene are SGHRS and YFSETQ. The CDR3 is 16 amino acids. In DNA, the CDR3 is TGCGCCAGCACCCTGGGTATACAGGCCCTGAGTTATGGCTACACCTTC. As protein: CASTLGIQALSYGYTF.

This chain links TRBV29-1 with TRBJ2-3; 10 nucleotides agree with TRBD1. Germline trimming cut 2 bases from V and 0 bases from J; bases unmatched to any gene: 5. CDR1 and CDR2 from the germline V gene are SQVTM and ANQGSEA. The CDR3 is 16 amino acids. The CDR3 nucleotides read TGCAGCGTTGAAAGAGGACAGGGGGGAAGCACAGATACGCAGTATTTT. Translation gives CSVERGQGGSTDTQYF.

The chain uses TRBV27 and TRBJ2-7; TRBD1 might be the D (5 bases). The CDR3 covers 13 residues. With 2 bases removed from V and 3 bases from J, the gap between germline ends came to 8 bases. The V gene's germline CDR1 is MNHEY and CDR2 SMNVEV (reference sequence). The CDR3 protein is CASSLGASYEQYF. The CDR3 region has the DNA TGTGCCAGCAGTTTAGGGGCGAGCTACGAGCAGTACTTC.

This clone was picked up one time. The rearrangement uses TRBV6-5 and TRBJ2-5, with a tentative D call TRBD1 (5 bases). Trimming took 5 bases from V and 3 from J, leaving 16 bases between them. The CDR3 is 15 residues long. Germline CDR1 MNHEY, CDR2 SVGAGI. This CDR3 is CASSPPLSGKETQYF. The CDR3 nucleotides are TGTGCCAGCAGTCCCCCCCTATCAGGGAAAGAGACCCAGTACTTC.

CDR3 residues: CSASISGGYKETQYF. CDR3 sequence (DNA): TGCAGTGCTAGTATTAGCGGGGGCTATAAGGAGACCCAGTACTTC. The chain recombines TRBV20-1 with TRBJ2-5, with 9 bases lining up with TRBD2. This CDR3 is built from 15 residues. V gave up 3 bases and J gave up 5 bases; unmatched junction bases: 10. Germline V gene lookup returns CDR1 DFQATT and CDR2 SNEGSKA (reference sequence).

The chain is built from TRBV6-2 or TRBV6-3 and TRBJ2-3; no definite D call. V lost 2 bases and J lost 6, with 15 bases in between. Germline values: CDR1 MNHEY, CDR2 SVGEGT. The CDR3 sequence is 15 residues long. CDR3 protein: CASSYTTRAGDTQYF. DNA for the CDR3: TGTGCCAGCAGTTACACGACCCGAGCCGGGGATACGCAGTATTTT.

V usage is TRBV24-1 and J usage is TRBJ2-2; 11 nucleotides align to TRBD1. The CDR3 is 18 amino acids. The J segment lost 0 bases and the V segment lost 3 bases, leaving 5 bases of the junction unmatched. The germline V gene has CDR1 KGHDR and CDR2 SFDVKD. The CDR3 reads CATSDPEGQGANTGELFF. The CDR3, as DNA: TGTGCCACCAGTGATCCCGAGGGACAGGGGGCGAACACCGGGGAGCTGTTTTTT.

The V call is TRBV5-1, the J call TRBJ1-4; 9 bases are a match to TRBD1. Germline-derived CDR1 and CDR2 are SGHRS and YFSETQ. The V segment lost 3 bases and the J segment 6 bases; nucleotides outside the gene matches: 3. The CDR3 length is 14 residues. The CDR3 spells CASSYRGLDEKLFF. In DNA, the CDR3 is TGCGCCAGCAGCTACAGGGGGCTTGATGAAAAACTGTTTTTT.

V is TRBV27 and J is TRBJ2-7; D might be TRBD1 (6 bases). Trimming removed 3 bases from V and 4 bases from J, with 16 bases in between. This CDR3 is built from 15 residues. Germline V gene data show CDR1 as MNHEY and CDR2 as SMNVEV (reference sequence). CDR3 amino acids: CASSLGASGGYEQYF. The DNA for the CDR3 is TGTGCCAGCAGTTTGGGGGCTTCTGGCGGTTACGAGCAGTACTTC.

The table lists this clone with a few counts. The chain joins TRBV4-3 to TRBJ2-1, with D possibly being TRBD1 (5 bases). This CDR3 is 17 amino acids long. Trimming cost V 4 bases and J 2 bases, with 18 bases left between them. Germline V CDR1 and CDR2: LGHNA, YSLEER. The CDR3 nucleotides are TGCGCCAGCAGCCCGCTGCGTGACAGTGGGGCCTACAATGAGCAGTTCTTC. It translates to CASSPLRDSGAYNEQFF.

As concerns this clone: Other DNA sequences in the sample encode the same CDR3. The rearrangement joins TRBV5-4 to TRBJ2-3; the match to TRBD2 covers 12 bases. The germline gives CDR1 SGHNT, CDR2 YYREEE (reference sequence). The trim removed 2 bases at V and 2 bases at J, leaving 3 bases unmatched. This CDR3 comprises 16 residues. For the CDR3, the DNA is TGTGCCAGCAGCTTTGGGACTAGCGGGTTCACAGATACGCAGTATTTT. Amino acids: CASSFGTSGFTDTQYF.

CDR3 nucleotides: TGTGCCAGCAGTTACTCCGGGGAAGGGGAAAAACTGTTTTTT. Its protein is CASSYSGEGEKLFF. The chain has TRBV6-5 and TRBJ1-4, with D hard to call. From germline, CDR1 is MNHEY and CDR2 SVGAGI. This CDR3 region has 14 residues. V was shortened by 0 bases and J by 8 bases, with 10 bases between the two germline ends.

The rearrangement uses TRBV11-2 and TRBJ1-1; TRBD1 agrees at 11 bases. V was clipped by 3 bases and J by 5 bases; unmatched bases: 8. CDR1 and CDR2 (germline): SGHAT, FQNNGV. The CDR3 sequence is 16 residues long. CDR3 in amino acids: CASSFRTGGYGTEAFF. CDR3 coding DNA: TGTGCCAGCAGCTTCCGGACAGGGGGCTATGGGACTGAAGCTTTCTTT.

The V call is TRBV30, the J call TRBJ1-2; 12 bases are a match to TRBD1. With 3 bases clipped from V and 7 bases from J, the junction kept 12 bases outside the gene matches. The germline V gene has CDR1 GTSNPN and CDR2 SVGIG (reference sequence). The length of the CDR3 is 16 residues. CDR3 residues: CAWSLGQGAFYSGYTF. The DNA for the CDR3 is TGTGCCTGGAGCTTGGGACAGGGGGCTTTCTATTCTGGCTACACCTTC.

This clone was detected only once. The rearrangement uses TRBV19 and TRBJ1-2; TRBD1 matches at 11 bases. J lost 2 bases, V lost 6 bases, and 2 bases had no gene match. CDR1 and CDR2 from the germline V gene are LNHDA and SQIVND (reference sequence). CDR3 length: 14 residues. The CDR3 region is CASRWTGGNYGYTF. The DNA of the CDR3 is TGTGCCAGTAGGTGGACAGGGGGCAACTATGGCTACACCTTC.